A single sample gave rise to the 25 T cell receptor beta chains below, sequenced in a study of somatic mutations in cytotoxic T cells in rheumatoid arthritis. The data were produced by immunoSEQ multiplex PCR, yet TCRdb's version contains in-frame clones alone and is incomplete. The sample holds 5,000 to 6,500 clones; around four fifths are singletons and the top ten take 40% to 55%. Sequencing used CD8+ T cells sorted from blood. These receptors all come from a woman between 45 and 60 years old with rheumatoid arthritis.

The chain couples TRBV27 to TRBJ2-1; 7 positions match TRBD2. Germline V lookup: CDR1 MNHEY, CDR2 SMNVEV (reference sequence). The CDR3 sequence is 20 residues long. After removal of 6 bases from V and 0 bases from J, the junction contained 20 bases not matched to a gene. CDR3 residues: CASSFLRVAGPQSSYNEQFF. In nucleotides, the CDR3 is TGTGCCAGCAGCTTCCTGCGGGTAGCGGGTCCTCAAAGCTCCTACAATGAGCAGTTCTTC.

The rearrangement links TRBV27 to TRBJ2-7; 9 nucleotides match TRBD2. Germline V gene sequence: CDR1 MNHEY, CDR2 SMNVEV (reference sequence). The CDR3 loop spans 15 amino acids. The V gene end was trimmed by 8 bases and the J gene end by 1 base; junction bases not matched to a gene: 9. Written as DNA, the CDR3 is TGTGCCAGCGGGATGCTGGCGGGAGGGTCCTACGAGCAGTACTTC. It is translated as CASGMLAGGSYEQYF.

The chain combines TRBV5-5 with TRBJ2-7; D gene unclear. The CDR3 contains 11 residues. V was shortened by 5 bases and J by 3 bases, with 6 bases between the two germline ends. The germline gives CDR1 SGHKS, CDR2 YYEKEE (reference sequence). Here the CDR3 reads CASRHDYEQYF. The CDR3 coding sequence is TGTGCCAGCAGACATGACTACGAGCAGTACTTC.

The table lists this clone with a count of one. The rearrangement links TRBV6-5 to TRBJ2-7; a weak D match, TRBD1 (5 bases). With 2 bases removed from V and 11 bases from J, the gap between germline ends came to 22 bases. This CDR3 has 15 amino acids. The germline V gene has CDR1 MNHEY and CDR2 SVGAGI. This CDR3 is CASSYHTQTELNEYF. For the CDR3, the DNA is TGTGCCAGCAGTTACCACACGCAGACAGAATTAAATGAGTACTTC.

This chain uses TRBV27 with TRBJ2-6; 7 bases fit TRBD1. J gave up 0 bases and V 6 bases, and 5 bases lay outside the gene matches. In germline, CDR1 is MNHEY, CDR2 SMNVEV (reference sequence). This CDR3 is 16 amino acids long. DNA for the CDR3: TGTGCCAGCAGGGTAGGGGGCTACTCTGGGGCCAACGTCCTGACTTTC. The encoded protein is CASRVGGYSGANVLTF.

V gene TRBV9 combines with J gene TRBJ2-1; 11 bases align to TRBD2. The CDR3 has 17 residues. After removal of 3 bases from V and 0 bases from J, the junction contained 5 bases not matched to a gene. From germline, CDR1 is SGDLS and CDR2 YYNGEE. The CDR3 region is CASSGGTSGSSYNEQFF. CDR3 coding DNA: TGTGCCAGCAGCGGTGGGACTAGCGGTAGCTCCTACAATGAGCAGTTCTTC.

Here the CDR3 DNA reads TGTGCCAGCAGTCCGGGAGGCTCCTACAATGAGCAGTTCTTC. Encoded protein: CASSPGGSYNEQFF. The chain recombines TRBV27 with TRBJ2-1, with 7 bases that match TRBD2. This CDR3 contains 14 residues. Germline CDR1 and CDR2: MNHEY and SMNVEV (reference sequence). The V and J ends lost 5 bases and 0 bases, in that order; junction bases with no gene match: 1.

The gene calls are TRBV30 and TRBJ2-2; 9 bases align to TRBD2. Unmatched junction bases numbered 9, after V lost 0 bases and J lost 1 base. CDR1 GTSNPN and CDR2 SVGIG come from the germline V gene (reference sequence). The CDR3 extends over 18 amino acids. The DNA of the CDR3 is TGTGCCTGGAGTGTTTTTTCCAGCGGGGGGCTGAACACCGGGGAGCTGTTTTTT. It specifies CAWSVFSSGGLNTGELFF.

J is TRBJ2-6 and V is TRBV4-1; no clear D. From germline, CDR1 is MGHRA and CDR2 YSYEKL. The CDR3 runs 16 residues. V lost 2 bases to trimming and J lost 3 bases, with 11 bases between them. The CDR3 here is CASSQNKAGGANVLTF. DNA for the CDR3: TGCGCCAGCAGCCAAAACAAGGCAGGTGGGGCCAACGTCCTGACTTTC.

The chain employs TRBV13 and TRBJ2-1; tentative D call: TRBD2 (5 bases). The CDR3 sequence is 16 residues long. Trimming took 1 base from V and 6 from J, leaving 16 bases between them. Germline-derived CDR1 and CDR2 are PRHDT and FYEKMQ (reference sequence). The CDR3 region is CASSLERGYTFNEQFF. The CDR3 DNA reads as TGTGCCAGCAGCTTAGAGAGAGGGTACACTTTCAATGAGCAGTTCTTC.

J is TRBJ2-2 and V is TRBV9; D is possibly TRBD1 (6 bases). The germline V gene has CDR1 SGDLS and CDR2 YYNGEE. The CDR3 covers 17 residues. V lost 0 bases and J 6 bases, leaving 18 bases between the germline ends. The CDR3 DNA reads TGTGCCAGCAGCGTAGTTTGGGACACCTCTTATTCCGGGGAGCTGTTTTTT. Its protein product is CASSVVWDTSYSGELFF.

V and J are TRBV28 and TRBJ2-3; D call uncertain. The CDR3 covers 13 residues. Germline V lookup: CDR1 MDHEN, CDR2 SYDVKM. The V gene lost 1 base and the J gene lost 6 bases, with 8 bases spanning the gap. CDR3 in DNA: TGTGCCAGCAGTTTATCTTATAGTGATACGCAGTATTTT. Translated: CASSLSYSDTQYF.

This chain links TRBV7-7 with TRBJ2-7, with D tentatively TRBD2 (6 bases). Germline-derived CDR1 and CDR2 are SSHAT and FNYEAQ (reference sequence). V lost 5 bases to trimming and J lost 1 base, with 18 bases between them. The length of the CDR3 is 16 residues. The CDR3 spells CASSPDLETSSYEQYF. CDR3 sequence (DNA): TGTGCCAGCAGCCCGGACCTGGAGACTAGTTCCTACGAGCAGTACTTC.

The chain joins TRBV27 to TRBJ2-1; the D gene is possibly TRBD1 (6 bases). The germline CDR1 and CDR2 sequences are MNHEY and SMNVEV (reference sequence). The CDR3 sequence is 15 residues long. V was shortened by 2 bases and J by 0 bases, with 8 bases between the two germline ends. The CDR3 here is CASSLQGSSYNEQFF. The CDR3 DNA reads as TGTGCCAGCAGTTTACAGGGGAGCTCCTACAATGAGCAGTTCTTC.

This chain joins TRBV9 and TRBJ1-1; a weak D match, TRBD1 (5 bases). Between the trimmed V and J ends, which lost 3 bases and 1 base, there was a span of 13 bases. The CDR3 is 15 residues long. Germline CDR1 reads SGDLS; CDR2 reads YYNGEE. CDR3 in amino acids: CASSASLTENTEAFF. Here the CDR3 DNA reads TGTGCCAGCAGCGCATCCTTGACAGAGAACACTGAAGCTTTCTTT. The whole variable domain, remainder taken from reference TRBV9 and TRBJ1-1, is DSGVTQTPKHLITATGQRVTLRCSPRSGDLSVYWYQQSLDQGLQFLIQYYNGEERAKGNILERFSAQQFPDLHSELNLSSLELGDSALYFCASSASLTENTEAFFGQGTRLTVV.

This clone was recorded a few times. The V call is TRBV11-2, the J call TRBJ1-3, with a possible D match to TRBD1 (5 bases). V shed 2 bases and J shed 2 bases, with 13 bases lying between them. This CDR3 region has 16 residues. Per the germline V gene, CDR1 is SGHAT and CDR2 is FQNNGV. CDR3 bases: TGTGCCAGCAGCTTAAGCGGCGGGGCAACTGGAAACACCATATATTTT. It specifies CASSLSGGATGNTIYF.

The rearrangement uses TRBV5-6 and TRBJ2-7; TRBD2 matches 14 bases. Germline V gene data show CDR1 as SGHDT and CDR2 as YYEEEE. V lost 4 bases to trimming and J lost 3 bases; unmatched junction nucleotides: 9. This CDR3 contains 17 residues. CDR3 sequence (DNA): TGTGCCAGCAGCCCCGAGGGACTAGCGGGAGCCCTCTACGAGCAGTACTTC. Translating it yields CASSPEGLAGALYEQYF.

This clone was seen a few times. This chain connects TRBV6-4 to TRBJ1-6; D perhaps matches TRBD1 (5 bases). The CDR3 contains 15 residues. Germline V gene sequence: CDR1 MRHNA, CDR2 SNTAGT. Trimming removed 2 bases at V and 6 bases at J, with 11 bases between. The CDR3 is CASSDTGVPNSPLHF. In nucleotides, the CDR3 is TGTGCCAGCAGTGACACAGGAGTCCCTAATTCACCCCTCCACTTT.

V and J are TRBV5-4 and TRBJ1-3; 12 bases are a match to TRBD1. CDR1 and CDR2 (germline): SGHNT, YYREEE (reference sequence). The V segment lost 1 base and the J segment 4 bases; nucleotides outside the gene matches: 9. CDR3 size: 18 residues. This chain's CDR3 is CASSLYRDRGLAGNTIYF. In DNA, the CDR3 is TGTGCCAGCAGCTTGTACCGGGACAGGGGGCTAGCCGGAAACACCATATATTTT.

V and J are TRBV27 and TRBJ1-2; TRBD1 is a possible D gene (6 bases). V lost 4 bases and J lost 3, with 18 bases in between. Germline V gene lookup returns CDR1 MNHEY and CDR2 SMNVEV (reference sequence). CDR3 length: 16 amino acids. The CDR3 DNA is TGTGCCAGCAGTTCGTCGGACAGAACGGATTACTATGGCTACACCTTC. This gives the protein CASSSSDRTDYYGYTF.

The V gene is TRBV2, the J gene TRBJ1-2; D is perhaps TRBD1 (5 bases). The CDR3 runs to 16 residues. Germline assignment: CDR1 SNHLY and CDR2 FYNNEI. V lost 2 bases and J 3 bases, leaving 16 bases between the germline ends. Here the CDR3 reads CASSESSQGADYGYTF. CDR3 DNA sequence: TGTGCCAGCAGTGAAAGCAGTCAGGGTGCGGACTATGGCTACACCTTC.

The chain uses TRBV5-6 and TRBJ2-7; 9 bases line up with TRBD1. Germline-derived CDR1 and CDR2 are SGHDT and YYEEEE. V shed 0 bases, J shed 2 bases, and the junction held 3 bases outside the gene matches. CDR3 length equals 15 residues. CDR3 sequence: CASSLGQGETYEQYF. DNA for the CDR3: TGTGCCAGCAGCTTGGGACAGGGGGAAACCTACGAGCAGTACTTC.

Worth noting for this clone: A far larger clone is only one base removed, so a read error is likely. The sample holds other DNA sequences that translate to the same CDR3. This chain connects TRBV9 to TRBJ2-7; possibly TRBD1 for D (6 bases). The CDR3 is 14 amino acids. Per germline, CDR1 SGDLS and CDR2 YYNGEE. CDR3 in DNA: TGCGCCAGCAGCGGTGAGGACAGCTCCTACGAGCAGTACTTC. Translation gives CASSGEDSSYEQYF.

The CDR3 nucleotides are TGTGCCAGCATCGGGACAGGGTTGAACGAGCAGTACTTC. This codes for CASIGTGLNEQYF. The chain links TRBV6-1 to TRBJ2-7, with 9 nucleotides matching TRBD1. The length of the CDR3 is 13 residues. V gave up 7 bases and J gave up 5 bases; unmatched junction bases: 6. Germline CDR1 reads MNHNS; CDR2 reads SASEGT.

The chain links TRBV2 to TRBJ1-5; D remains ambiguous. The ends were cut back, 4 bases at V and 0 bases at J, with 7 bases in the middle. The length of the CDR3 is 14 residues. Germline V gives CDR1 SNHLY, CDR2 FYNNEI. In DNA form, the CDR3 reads TGTGCCAGCAGTGGAGGCGGTAGCAATCAGCCCCAGCATTTT. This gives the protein CASSGGGSNQPQHF.